Following are 26 T cell receptor beta chains from one sample sequenced in a study of long-term antiretroviral therapy in people with HIV (dated by TCRdb to the early 2020s). The immunoSEQ hsTCRB v3.0 assay was used at survey level resolution to sequence the TRB variable region. Held by TCRdb, this immuneACCESS table contains in-frame sequences only and omits some clones. Under half of the omission traces to an unresolved V gene where checked; the cause of the rest is unknown. The sample profile shows 25,000 to 30,000 clones; about 87% of them were found once. 3.6% of the sample is in the top ten clones. Material: unsorted PBMCs, obtained 1.8 years after starting antiretroviral therapy. These receptors came from a woman aged 18-30 years with HIV.

This chain connects TRBV6-6 to TRBJ1-1; TRBD1 matches at 7 bases. J gave up 11 bases and V 0 bases, and 6 bases lay outside the gene matches. The CDR3 extends over 13 amino acids. Germline V CDR1 and CDR2: MNHNY, SVGAGI (reference sequence). DNA of the CDR3: TGTGCCAGCAGTTACTCTGACAGGGTAAATGCTTTCTTT. Encoded protein: CASSYSDRVNAFF.

The chain couples TRBV6-6 to TRBJ1-2, with 7 bases lining up with TRBD1. This CDR3 spans 15 amino acids. Germline-derived CDR1 and CDR2 are MNHNY and SVGAGI (reference sequence). Trimming cost V 7 bases and J 5 bases; bases outside gene matches: 13. CDR3 amino acids: CASKTQGPREYGYTF. The CDR3, as DNA: TGTGCCAGCAAAACACAGGGGCCGCGAGAGTATGGCTACACCTTC.

The V gene is TRBV15, the J gene TRBJ2-1; TRBD1 might be the D (5 bases). In germline, CDR1 is LNHNV, CDR2 YYDKDF (reference sequence). This CDR3 has 14 residues. The V end was cut by 0 bases, the J end by 6 bases, with 9 bases between. This chain's CDR3 is CATSRDPGFNEQFF. Here the CDR3 DNA reads TGTGCCACCAGCAGAGATCCAGGGTTCAATGAGCAGTTCTTC.

The CDR3 spells CASSLGVGGQETQYF. DNA of the CDR3: TGTGCCAGCAGCCTGGGTGTGGGAGGACAAGAGACCCAGTACTTC. This chain links TRBV9 with TRBJ2-5, with D perhaps matching TRBD2 (6 bases). The length of the CDR3 is 15 residues. From germline, CDR1 is SGDLS and CDR2 YYNGEE. The V end lost 4 bases, the J end lost 2 bases, and 15 bases lay between the germline ends.

The chain links TRBV10-3 to TRBJ1-5; no reliable D call. This CDR3 spans 14 amino acids. Trimming stripped 2 bases from V and 6 bases from J, with 11 bases between. Germline V gene sequence: CDR1 ENHRY, CDR2 SYGVKD. DNA for the CDR3: TGTGCCATCAGTGAGGCCAGTCCTGGTCAGCCCCAGCATTTT. Its translation: CAISEASPGQPQHF.

CDR3 residues: CASSLRVVNTEAFF. The CDR3 DNA is TGTGCCAGCAGCCTCAGGGTTGTGAACACTGAAGCTTTCTTT. The J gene is TRBJ1-1, the V gene TRBV7-2; D perhaps matches TRBD1 (5 bases). This CDR3 comprises 14 residues. Germline lookup yields CDR1 SGHTA and CDR2 FQGNSA. V was cut by 5 bases and J by 0 bases, with 10 bases left in between. The complete variable domain, with remaining parts taken from reference TRBV7-2 and TRBJ1-1, reads GAGVSQSPSNKVTEKGKDVELRCDPISGHTALYWYRQSLGQGLEFLIYFQGNSAPDKSGLPSDRFSAERTGGSVSTLTIQRTQQEDSAVYLCASSLRVVNTEAFFGQGTRLTVV.

This chain connects TRBV5-4 to TRBJ2-7, with 14 nucleotides matching TRBD2. The CDR3 length is 15 residues. V dropped 4 bases and J dropped 6; count of bases not matched to a gene: 6. CDR1 SGHNT and CDR2 YYREEE come from the germline V gene (reference sequence). The CDR3 reads CASSPRLAGGLEQYF. The CDR3 DNA reads as TGTGCCAGCAGCCCAAGACTAGCGGGAGGGCTCGAGCAGTACTTC.

This chain's CDR3 is CASSLTGEFYGYTF. CDR3 DNA sequence: TGCGCCAGCAGCTTGACAGGGGAGTTCTATGGCTACACCTTC. The gene calls are TRBV5-1 and TRBJ1-2, with 7 bases identical to TRBD1. This CDR3 has 14 amino acids. V lost 1 base to trimming and J lost 4 bases; unmatched junction nucleotides: 4. CDR1 is SGHRS, CDR2 YFSETQ, per germline.

DNA for the CDR3: TGTGCCAGCATTATGACTAGCGCATACAATGAGCAGTTCTTC. This codes for CASIMTSAYNEQFF. The chain has TRBV28 and TRBJ2-1, with 8 nucleotides matching TRBD2. There are 14 residues in the CDR3. V lost 7 bases and J lost 4; bases outside the gene matches: 6. Looked up from germline, CDR1 is MDHEN and CDR2 is SYDVKM.

This rearrangement joins TRBV10-3 to TRBJ2-3; possibly TRBD2 for D (6 bases). The CDR3 has 14 residues. Deletions cut 4 bases from V and 1 base from J, with 9 bases between. Germline V gene sequence: CDR1 ENHRY, CDR2 SYGVKD. CDR3 nucleotides: TGTGCCATCAGTGTCCGGGAGCGCACAGATACGCAGTATTTT. It is translated as CAISVRERTDTQYF.

This chain joins TRBV7-3 and TRBJ2-1; D unclear. V lost 8 bases and J 9 bases, leaving 17 bases between the germline ends. CDR3 length: 13 residues. Per germline, CDR1 SGHTA and CDR2 FQGTGA. The CDR3 sequence is CASGVGKIGEQFF. The CDR3 coding sequence is TGTGCCAGCGGTGTGGGGAAGATCGGTGAGCAGTTCTTC. Looking up the rest from reference TRBV7-3 and TRBJ2-1 gives the full variable domain: GAGVSQTPSNKVTEKGKYVELRCDPISGHTALYWYRQSLGQGPEFLIYFQGTGAADDSGLPNDRFFAVRPEGSVSTLKIQRTERGDSAVYLCASGVGKIGEQFFGPGTRLTVL.

The rearrangement uses TRBV9 and TRBJ2-7, with 10 bases matching TRBD1. J lost 2 bases, V lost 1 base, and 15 bases had no gene match. The CDR3 totals 19 residues. Germline V gene lookup returns CDR1 SGDLS and CDR2 YYNGEE. The CDR3 sequence: CASSVPNSPGQGTAYEQYF. CDR3 DNA: TGTGCCAGCAGCGTACCGAACTCACCGGGACAGGGGACAGCCTACGAGCAGTACTTC.

CDR3 protein: CASSRRVTGANVLTF. In DNA form, the CDR3 reads TGTGCCAGCAGCCGTAGGGTCACTGGGGCCAACGTCCTGACTTTC. V usage is TRBV28 and J usage is TRBJ2-6; D call uncertain. The CDR3 runs 15 residues. The germline CDR1 and CDR2 sequences are MDHEN and SYDVKM. Between the trimmed V and J ends, which lost 6 bases and 2 bases, there was a span of 11 bases.

The chain recombines TRBV5-5 with TRBJ2-7, with a possible D match to TRBD1 (5 bases). V shed 0 bases and J shed 3 bases, with 10 bases lying between them. The CDR3 totals 14 residues. Germline V gene sequence: CDR1 SGHKS, CDR2 YYEKEE (reference sequence). The CDR3 reads CASSLVVTDYEQYF. CDR3 DNA: TGTGCCAGCAGCTTGGTTGTGACAGACTACGAGCAGTACTTC.

This clone has just one count. The V call is TRBV27, the J call TRBJ1-5, with 9 bases fitting TRBD1. With V trimmed by 6 bases and J by 7 bases, 7 bases remained unmatched. This CDR3 region has 14 residues. Germline lookup yields CDR1 MNHEY and CDR2 SMNVEV (reference sequence). The CDR3: CASRLGTGRQPQHF. In nucleotides, the CDR3 is TGTGCCAGCAGGCTTGGGACAGGGCGCCAGCCCCAGCATTTT.

This chain links TRBV28 with TRBJ1-5; no clear D gene. The CDR3 sequence is 13 residues long. Germline V gene data show CDR1 as MDHEN and CDR2 as SYDVKM. Deletions cut 7 bases from V and 1 base from J, with 8 bases between. The CDR3 spells CASTLDSNQPQHF. The CDR3 DNA sequence: TGTGCCAGCACCCTAGACAGCAATCAGCCCCAGCATTTT.

The V call is TRBV15, the J call TRBJ1-2, with D perhaps TRBD1 (5 bases). The CDR3 extends over 13 amino acids. Deletions cut 5 bases from V and 6 bases from J, with 13 bases between. From germline, CDR1 is LNHNV and CDR2 YYDKDF (reference sequence). The CDR3 loop reads CATSSRRGDGYTF. CDR3 coding DNA: TGTGCCACCAGCTCCCGTCGGGGGGATGGCTACACCTTC. Supplemented by reference TRBV15 and TRBJ1-2, the full variable domain reads DAMVIQNPRYQVTQFGKPVTLSCSQTLNHNVMYWYQQKSSQAPKLLFHYYDKDFNNEADTPDNFQSRRPNTSFCFLDIRSPGLGDTAMYLCATSSRRGDGYTFGSGTRLTVV.

This rearrangement joins TRBV7-9 to TRBJ2-7, with D unresolved. Trimming pared 1 base from V and 2 bases from J, leaving 12 bases between. Germline assignment: CDR1 SEHNR and CDR2 FQNEAQ (reference sequence). There are 15 residues in the CDR3. Written as DNA, the CDR3 is TGTGCCAGCAGCTTAGTGCAGGCCCAGCCCTACGAGCAGTACTTC. It yields the protein CASSLVQAQPYEQYF. Based on the CDR3 plus reference TRBV7-9 and TRBJ2-7, the full variable domain is DTGVSQNPRHKITKRGQNVTFRCDPISEHNRLYWYRQTLGQGPEFLTYFQNEAQLEKSRLLSDRFSAERPKGSFSTLEIQRTEQGDSAMYLCASSLVQAQPYEQYFGPGTRLTVT.

As to this clone: Other DNA sequences within the sample encode an identical CDR3. This chain links TRBV5-1 with TRBJ1-1; D unclear. Germline V gives CDR1 SGHRS, CDR2 YFSETQ. V was pared by 4 bases and J by 4 bases, with 17 bases between. The CDR3 has 15 residues. The CDR3 nucleotides are TGCGCCAGCAGCCTTGGGAAGTACGACGGCACTGAAGCTTTCTTT. Its protein product is CASSLGKYDGTEAFF.

The chain carries TRBV6-5 and TRBJ1-5; D may be TRBD1 (6 bases). Per germline, CDR1 MNHEY and CDR2 SVGAGI. V was pared by 6 bases and J by 7 bases, with 13 bases between. There are 13 residues in the CDR3. CDR3 bases: TGTGCCAGCAGAAGGGCAGGGGACCAGCCCCAGCATTTT. Amino acid sequence: CASRRAGDQPQHF.

This CDR3 reads CASSLVVGQEKFF. The CDR3 DNA is TGTGCCAGCAGCTTGGTGGTTGGACAGGAAAAGTTCTTC. The genes are TRBV7-9 and TRBJ2-1; TRBD1 matches 7 bases. In germline, CDR1 is SEHNR, CDR2 FQNEAQ (reference sequence). Trimming took 3 bases from V and 14 from J; bases not matched to a gene: 10. This CDR3 is built from 13 residues.

This clone was counted only a few times. The V call is TRBV30, the J call TRBJ1-5; TRBD1 might be the D (5 bases). The germline V and J ends were trimmed by 1 base and 3 bases, with 16 bases remaining between them. Germline V gene sequence: CDR1 GTSNPN, CDR2 SVGIG (reference sequence). The CDR3 is 16 residues long. In nucleotides, the CDR3 is TGTGCCTGGAGTGGTAACGAGGCCAGGGACAATCAGCCCCAGCATTTT. It encodes CAWSGNEARDNQPQHF.

This rearrangement joins TRBV7-2 to TRBJ1-5, with TRBD1 matching 8 bases. The CDR3 is made up of 19 amino acids. The J segment lost 0 bases and the V segment lost 5 bases, leaving 15 bases of the junction unmatched. CDR1 is SGHTA and CDR2 is FQGNSA in the germline V gene. As DNA, the CDR3 is TGTGCCAGCAGCCCATCATCTCGGACAGGGTGGGTTAGCAATCAGCCCCAGCATTTT. Translation: CASSPSSRTGWVSNQPQHF.

This rearrangement joins TRBV28 to TRBJ1-1; D is unresolved. CDR3 length equals 13 residues. With 1 base removed from V and 5 bases from J, the gap between germline ends came to 8 bases. Germline CDR1 and CDR2: MDHEN and SYDVKM. The CDR3 sequence is CASSLLAETEAFF. In DNA form, the CDR3 reads TGTGCCAGCAGTTTATTGGCAGAGACTGAAGCTTTCTTT.

The rearrangement links TRBV6-1 to TRBJ1-1, with a weak D call TRBD1 (5 bases). V shed 6 bases and J shed 10 bases, with 18 bases lying between them. Germline V gives CDR1 MNHNS, CDR2 SASEGT. The CDR3 is 13 residues long. The CDR3 coding sequence is TGTGCCAGCAGGCATACGCCCCTAGGGGTAGCTTTCTTT. Encoded protein: CASRHTPLGVAFF.

In its sample, this clone was seen once. The rearrangement links TRBV11-2 to TRBJ1-2; no firm D call. V was trimmed by 3 bases and J by 5 bases, leaving 10 bases between them. CDR3 length equals 13 residues. Per germline, CDR1 SGHAT and CDR2 FQNNGV. The CDR3: CASSFGQRYGYTF. The CDR3, as DNA: TGTGCCAGCAGCTTCGGGCAGAGGTATGGCTACACCTTC.